Listed here are 8 T cell receptor beta chains from one sample, sequenced in a study of OX40 agonist ivuxolimab in advanced cancers. Sequenced by immunoSEQ multiplex PCR; TCRdb stores in-frame clones only, minus some. The table has tens of thousands of clones, 80% to 90% seen once. The sample consisted of CD4+ or CD8+ T cells sorted from blood, taken in a trial of the OX40 agonist ivuxolimab. The receptors were gathered from an adult with an advanced solid tumor such as melanoma, head and neck, liver or kidney cancer.

The chain links TRBV5-1 to TRBJ2-1; D perhaps matches TRBD1 (6 bases). V was clipped by 0 bases and J by 4 bases, with 11 bases between them. Germline lookup yields CDR1 SGHRS and CDR2 YFSETQ. The CDR3 is 15 amino acids. The CDR3 nucleotides read TGCGCCAGCAGCTTGGCCCCGGACAGTTACAATGAGCAGTTCTTC. This translates into CASSLAPDSYNEQFF. Supplemented by reference TRBV5-1 and TRBJ2-1, the full variable domain reads KAGVTQTPRYLIKTRGQQVTLSCSPISGHRSVSWYQQTPGQGLQFLFEYFSETQRNKGNFPGRFSGRQFSNSRSEMNVSTLELGDSALYLCASSLAPDSYNEQFFGPGTRLTVL.

This clone occurred a few times. The V gene is TRBV28, the J gene TRBJ1-1, with D uncertain. V lost 6 bases and J lost 8, with 16 bases in between. This CDR3 is 13 amino acids long. Germline values: CDR1 MDHEN, CDR2 SYDVKM. CDR3 region: CASRLPMPPEAFF. The DNA for the CDR3 is TGTGCCAGCAGACTACCTATGCCGCCGGAAGCTTTCTTT.

The genes are TRBV9 and TRBJ1-1; 10 bases agree with TRBD1. Germline trimming cut 4 bases from V and 3 bases from J; bases unmatched to any gene: 6. Germline CDR1 and CDR2: SGDLS and YYNGEE. This CDR3 has 15 amino acids. CDR3 region: CASSSSGTGDTEAFF. Here the CDR3 DNA reads TGTGCCAGCAGCTCTTCCGGGACAGGGGACACTGAAGCTTTCTTT.

The V gene is TRBV27, the J gene TRBJ2-7; 10 positions agree with TRBD1. V lost 2 bases, J lost 6 bases, and 13 bases stayed unmatched. The CDR3 is 17 amino acids. CDR1 is MNHEY, CDR2 SMNVEV, per germline (reference sequence). CDR3 protein: CASSLTTPGQGYFEQYF. As DNA, the CDR3 is TGTGCCAGCAGTTTAACAACCCCGGGACAGGGGTACTTCGAGCAGTACTTC.

This clone was observed a handful of times. J is TRBJ1-1 and V is TRBV10-3; D remains unclear. Germline V gene sequence: CDR1 ENHRY, CDR2 SYGVKD. V lost 3 bases and J 5 bases, leaving 13 bases between the germline ends. The length of the CDR3 is 14 residues. The CDR3 reads CAISDRLSRTEAFF. The CDR3 DNA reads as TGTGCCATCAGTGACCGGCTATCAAGGACTGAAGCTTTCTTT.

This rearrangement joins TRBV10-3 to TRBJ2-2; 10 bases line up with TRBD1. Germline trimming cut 6 bases from V and 4 bases from J; bases unmatched to any gene: 5. The CDR3 sequence is 15 residues long. Germline loops: CDR1 ENHRY, CDR2 SYGVKD. CDR3 sequence reads: CAIRKDRGGTGELFF. CDR3 bases: TGTGCCATCAGAAAGGACAGGGGGGGCACCGGGGAGCTGTTTTTT.

The chain has TRBV7-9 and TRBJ2-3; 7 bases match TRBD2. CDR3 length equals 16 residues. Trimming removed 3 bases from V and 0 bases from J; junction bases left unmatched: 6. CDR1 is SEHNR, CDR2 FQNEAQ, per germline (reference sequence). Written as DNA, the CDR3 is TGTGCCAGCAGCTTGGGACTACCCACTAGCACAGATACGCAGTATTTT. It yields the protein CASSLGLPTSTDTQYF.

The rearrangement uses TRBV10-1 and TRBJ2-1; D gene ambiguous. The CDR3 totals 14 residues. V was trimmed by 0 bases and J by 0 bases, leaving 3 bases between them. In germline, CDR1 is WNHNN, CDR2 SYGVQD (reference sequence). The CDR3 nucleotides read TGCGCCAGCAGTGAGTCCCTCTCCTACAATGAGCAGTTCTTC. This codes for CASSESLSYNEQFF.